The following is a TCR beta chain sequence with its context. As yet, its antigen is unknown. TCRdb passed the RT-PCR reads through MiXCR, listing each CDR3 protein once. The sample has a few hundred thousand distinct CDR3 sequences, 21% seen once. This sample was taken from a study of response to subunit inactivated influenza vaccine. The germline CDR1 and CDR2 sequences are MGHDK and SYGVNS. This CDR3 contains 12 residues. The V and J ends lost 1 base and 10 bases respectively, with 10 bases between them. Study-level points and caveats: After each seasonal influenza vaccination, few new T cells are recruited, the authors suggested.

This clonotype was obtained from a man between 50 and 75 years old who received an inactivated influenza vaccine. Specimen: PBMCs from blood, collected roughly 20 months after vaccination. This sequence joins TRBV25-1 and TRBJ1-1, with D possibly being TRBD1 (5 bases). The CDR3, as DNA: TGTGCCAGCAGTGAATTTGGGGGAGGAGCTTTCTTT. This sequence encodes CASSEFGGGAFF.